The 11 T cell receptor beta chains reported below all come from one sample, sequenced in a study of blood T cells in healthy people across ages. Combining a sample-barcoded 5' primer with a J-beta primer mix, a second PCR ran for roughly 6 to 12 cycles. TCRdb independently ran MiXCR on the 5' RACE reads; one entry per CDR3 protein. The sample records 700,000 to 1,000,000 distinct CDR3 sequences, 44% being singletons. The source material was blood. These TCRs come from a man aged 60 to 75 in good health.

In its sample, this clonotype was seen many times. CDR3 sequence (DNA): TGCGCCAGCAGCCCGGGGAGGATAAACATTCAGTACTTC. As protein: CASSPGRINIQYF. The rearrangement uses TRBV4-1 and TRBJ2-4, with D maybe TRBD2 (6 bases). Germline V gives CDR1 MGHRA, CDR2 YSYEKL. The CDR3 contains 13 residues. Between the trimmed V and J ends, which lost 4 bases and 6 bases, there was a span of 10 bases.

The V call is TRBV7-2, the J call TRBJ2-5; D tentatively fits TRBD1 or TRBD2 (5 bases each). Trimming stripped 3 bases from V and 4 bases from J, with 15 bases between. The CDR3 runs to 15 residues. CDR1 is SGHTA, CDR2 FQGNSA, per germline. The CDR3 DNA reads TGTGCCAGCAGCTTCCCGGGACCCGGCGGAGAGACCCAGTACTTC. It yields the protein CASSFPGPGGETQYF.

The sample holds many counts of this clonotype. This chain links TRBV20-1 with TRBJ2-5; D ambiguous. The CDR3 consists of 12 residues. V lost 6 bases and J lost 2, with 10 bases in between. Germline V lookup: CDR1 DFQATT, CDR2 SNEGSKA (reference sequence). The CDR3 here is CSASQYQETQYF. DNA of the CDR3: TGCAGTGCCAGTCAATATCAAGAGACCCAGTACTTC.

The chain combines TRBV24-1 with TRBJ2-3, with 8 bases aligning to TRBD1. This CDR3 comprises 13 residues. Germline V gene lookup returns CDR1 KGHDR and CDR2 SFDVKD. J gave up 12 bases and V 5 bases, and 9 bases lay outside the gene matches. The CDR3 coding sequence is TGTGCCACCAGTGTGACAGGGGTAAGGGGTCAGTATTTT. This gives the protein CATSVTGVRGQYF.

The CDR3 loop is CASSVEAGDQFF. The CDR3 nucleotides read TGTGCCAGCAGCGTCGAAGCAGGGGATCAGTTCTTC. V is TRBV9 and J is TRBJ2-1; TRBD1 is a possible D gene (6 bases). This CDR3 comprises 12 residues. The V and J ends lost 2 bases and 13 bases respectively, with 13 bases between them. The germline gives CDR1 SGDLS, CDR2 YYNGEE.

This clonotype was detected only a few times. The chain uses TRBV29-1 and TRBJ1-2; no firm D call. Trimming cost V 5 bases and J 2 bases, with 12 bases left between them. The CDR3 covers 13 residues. From germline, CDR1 is SQVTM and CDR2 ANQGSEA. The CDR3 is CSVPSPTNYGYTF. CDR3 bases: TGCAGCGTTCCCTCCCCGACCAACTATGGCTACACCTTC.

At least ten counts were recorded for this clonotype. The chain joins TRBV4-2 to TRBJ2-7, with 8 bases fitting TRBD2. V dropped 1 base and J dropped 7; count of bases not matched to a gene: 9. The CDR3 covers 15 residues. Germline V gives CDR1 LGHNA, CDR2 YNFKEQ. The chain's CDR3 is CASSQGSAGGSEQYF. The CDR3 DNA is TGTGCCAGCAGCCAAGGGAGCGCGGGGGGCTCAGAGCAGTACTTC.

This clonotype has a handful of counts. The chain carries TRBV4-3 and TRBJ2-3, with D perhaps matching TRBD2 (6 bases). Trimming removed 1 base from V and 2 bases from J, with 13 bases in between. The CDR3 contains 16 residues. Germline V gives CDR1 LGHNA, CDR2 YSLEER. The CDR3 here is CASSQGSGDPTDTQYF. The CDR3 nucleotides are TGCGCCAGCAGCCAAGGTTCGGGGGACCCCACAGATACGCAGTATTTT.

The chain couples TRBV6-2 or TRBV6-3 to TRBJ1-5; the D is unclear. CDR1 is MNHEY and CDR2 is SVGEGT in the germline V gene. CDR3 length: 12 residues. Trimming removed 6 bases from V and 6 bases from J, with 9 bases in between. Here the CDR3 DNA reads TGTGCCAGCAGGCCCCATGGTCAGCCCCAGCATTTT. Translating it yields CASRPHGQPQHF.

The V call is TRBV12-3 or TRBV12-4, the J call TRBJ2-1; a possible D gene is TRBD2 (5 bases). V lost 5 bases and J 5 bases, leaving 16 bases between the germline ends. This CDR3 is 15 amino acids long. The CDR3 nucleotides are TGTGCCAGCAGTCGAAAAGTACTAGGAGACAATGAGCAGTTCTTC. This encodes CASSRKVLGDNEQFF.

Only a few counts were recorded for this clonotype. The CDR3 sequence is CASNNRGGGAGEQFF. In DNA, the CDR3 is TGTGCCAGCAATAACCGTGGCGGGGGGGCAGGTGAGCAGTTCTTC. This sequence joins TRBV2 and TRBJ2-1, with TRBD2 matching over 9 bases. This CDR3 is built from 15 residues. V lost 7 bases, J lost 9 bases, and 13 bases stayed unmatched. In germline, CDR1 is SNHLY, CDR2 FYNNEI. Full variable domain (rest looked up from reference TRBV2 and TRBJ2-1): EPEVTQTPSHQVTQMGQEVILRCVPISNHLYFYWYRQILGQKVEFLVSFYNNEISEKSEIFDDQFSVERPDGSNFTLKIRSTKLEDSAMYFCASNNRGGGAGEQFFGPGTRLTVL.